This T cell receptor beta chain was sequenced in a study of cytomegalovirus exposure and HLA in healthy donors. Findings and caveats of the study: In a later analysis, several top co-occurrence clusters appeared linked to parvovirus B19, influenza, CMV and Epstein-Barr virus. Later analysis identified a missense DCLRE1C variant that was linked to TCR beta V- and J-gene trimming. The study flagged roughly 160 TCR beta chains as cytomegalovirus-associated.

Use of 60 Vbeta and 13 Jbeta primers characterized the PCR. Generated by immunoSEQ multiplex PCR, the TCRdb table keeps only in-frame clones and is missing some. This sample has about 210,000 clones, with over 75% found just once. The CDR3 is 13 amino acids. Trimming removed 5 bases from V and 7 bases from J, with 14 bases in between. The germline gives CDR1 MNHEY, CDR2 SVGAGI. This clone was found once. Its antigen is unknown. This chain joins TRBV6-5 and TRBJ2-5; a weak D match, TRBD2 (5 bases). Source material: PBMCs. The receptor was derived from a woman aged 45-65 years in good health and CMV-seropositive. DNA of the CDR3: TGTGCCAGCAGTCCTTCGCGGGTTGGGACCCAGTACTTC. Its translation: CASSPSRVGTQYF.